This passage covers 28 T cell receptor beta chains from one sample sequenced in a study of cytomegalovirus exposure and HLA in healthy donors. Researchers ran the PCR with 60 Vbeta and 13 Jbeta primers. TCRdb's copy holds only in-frame clones and misses some; the assay was immunoSEQ multiplex PCR. The repertoire table contains about 39,000 clones. Sequenced sample: PBMCs. The receptors shown here come from a woman aged 30 to 39 in good health and CMV-seropositive.

The chain combines TRBV15 with TRBJ1-1; TRBD1 agrees at 7 bases. From germline, CDR1 is LNHNV and CDR2 YYDKDF (reference sequence). This CDR3 is 17 amino acids long. Germline trimming cut 0 bases from V and 1 base from J; bases unmatched to any gene: 8. CDR3 loop: CATSRETPRGRNTEAFF. CDR3 in DNA: TGTGCCACCAGCAGAGAGACCCCGAGGGGGCGGAACACTGAAGCTTTCTTT.

The chain links TRBV19 to TRBJ1-4; 8 bases are shared with TRBD1. In germline, CDR1 is LNHDA, CDR2 SQIVND (reference sequence). V was pared by 9 bases and J by 0 bases, with 6 bases of the junction left unmatched. CDR3 length equals 15 residues. The DNA for the CDR3 is TGTGCCAGCCGCGACAGGGGATCAACTAATGAAAAACTGTTTTTT. As protein: CASRDRGSTNEKLFF.

The rearrangement links TRBV7-2 to TRBJ1-3, with no clear D. CDR1 SGHTA and CDR2 FQGNSA come from the germline V gene. The CDR3 runs to 16 residues. The ends were cut back, 1 base at V and 0 bases at J, with 10 bases in the middle. This chain's CDR3 is CASSLVSPSSGNTIYF. CDR3 DNA sequence: TGTGCCAGCAGCTTAGTGTCCCCGAGCTCTGGAAACACCATATATTTT.

The chain combines TRBV6-5 with TRBJ2-1, with D possibly TRBD1 on 6 matching bases. The germline V and J ends were trimmed by 2 bases and 0 bases, with 11 bases remaining between them. The CDR3 has 16 amino acids. The germline gives CDR1 MNHEY, CDR2 SVGAGI. For the CDR3, the DNA is TGTGCCAGCAGTTACGGGGGCTCCTCCTCCTACAATGAGCAGTTCTTC. Residues: CASSYGGSSSYNEQFF.

The chain couples TRBV5-1 to TRBJ2-1, with 11 bases identical to TRBD1. Trimming removed 4 bases from V and 7 bases from J; junction bases left unmatched: 7. The CDR3 runs to 15 residues. CDR1 is SGHRS, CDR2 YFSETQ, per germline. CDR3 sequence (DNA): TGCGCCAGCAGCGCTGGGACAGGGGGATTTAATGAGCAGTTCTTC. Encoded protein: CASSAGTGGFNEQFF.

J is TRBJ1-2 and V is TRBV6-5; TRBD1 might be the D (5 bases). Per the germline V gene, CDR1 is MNHEY and CDR2 is SVGAGI. V dropped 6 bases and J dropped 3 bases, with 17 bases sitting between them. The CDR3 extends over 15 amino acids. The CDR3 sequence: CASRPGGFSYYGYTF. The CDR3 DNA reads as TGTGCCAGCAGACCGGGGGGGTTTTCCTACTATGGCTACACCTTC.

V and J are TRBV6-1 and TRBJ1-5; possible D gene TRBD1, 6 bases. Germline V gene lookup returns CDR1 MNHNS and CDR2 SASEGT. The V end was cut by 6 bases, the J end by 3 bases, with 9 bases between. The length of the CDR3 is 13 residues. The CDR3 loop reads CASSRGVNQPQHF. CDR3 nucleotide sequence: TGTGCCAGCAGCAGGGGCGTCAATCAGCCCCAGCATTTT.

The chain carries TRBV30 and TRBJ1-1; perhaps TRBD1 as D (5 bases). Between the trimmed V and J ends, which lost 0 bases and 6 bases, there was a span of 14 bases. The CDR3 has 14 residues. Germline loops: CDR1 GTSNPN, CDR2 SVGIG (reference sequence). This CDR3 is CAWSVPREVAEAFF. The CDR3 bases are TGTGCCTGGAGTGTCCCCAGGGAAGTGGCTGAAGCTTTCTTT.

The V and J genes are TRBV9 and TRBJ1-6; D unresolved. Trimming pared 6 bases from V and 0 bases from J, leaving 13 bases between. The CDR3 runs 16 residues. The germline CDR1 and CDR2 sequences are SGDLS and YYNGEE. DNA for the CDR3: TGTGCCAGCACCCCTTGGGAGAGCTCCTATAATTCACCCCTCCACTTT. It translates to CASTPWESSYNSPLHF.

V gene TRBV11-2 combines with J gene TRBJ2-3, with D tentatively TRBD1 (6 bases). Trimming pared 4 bases from V and 4 bases from J, leaving 9 bases between. Germline V lookup: CDR1 SGHAT, CDR2 FQNNGV. The CDR3 contains 13 residues. The CDR3 DNA reads TGTGCCAGCAGCTCGAGACAGGCAGATACGCAGTATTTT. This encodes CASSSRQADTQYF.

The CDR3, as DNA: TGTGCCAGCAGGGTGACCGGACTCCTCCACTTT. Protein sequence: CASRVTGLLHF. The V gene is TRBV2, the J gene TRBJ1-6; D is unclear. Germline values: CDR1 SNHLY, CDR2 FYNNEI. Trimming stripped 6 bases from V and 15 bases from J, with 12 bases between. CDR3 length equals 11 residues.

The chain joins TRBV30 to TRBJ2-7; the D gene is possibly TRBD1 (5 bases). The germline V gene encodes CDR1 GTSNPN and CDR2 SVGIG (reference sequence). CDR3 length: 13 residues. V lost 3 bases and J lost 2, with 11 bases in between. CDR3 sequence: CAWRPDIPYEQYF. The CDR3 DNA reads as TGTGCCTGGAGACCGGACATCCCCTACGAGCAGTACTTC.

The chain links TRBV28 to TRBJ1-3; 7 nucleotides align to TRBD1. The V gene end was trimmed by 5 bases and the J gene end by 0 bases; junction bases not matched to a gene: 7. The length of the CDR3 is 16 residues. Germline values: CDR1 MDHEN, CDR2 SYDVKM. The chain's CDR3 is CASSPRDRVSGNTIYF. In nucleotides, the CDR3 is TGTGCCAGCAGTCCCCGGGACAGAGTCTCTGGAAACACCATATATTTT.

The chain employs TRBV25-1 and TRBJ2-5; D might be TRBD1 (6 bases). The end of the DNA fits TRBJ2-7 better, so the J call may be wrong. The CDR3 runs to 14 residues. Germline lookup yields CDR1 MGHDK and CDR2 SYGVNS. The CDR3 DNA reads as TGTGCCAGCAGTGGGCGGACAGTCTCCTACGAGCAGTACTTC. It codes for CASSGRTVSYEQYF.

The chain is built from TRBV5-1 and TRBJ1-4; 10 nucleotides align to TRBD1. Trimming took 0 bases from V and 8 from J; bases not matched to a gene: 1. The length of the CDR3 is 14 residues. CDR1 is SGHRS and CDR2 is YFSETQ in the germline V gene. The CDR3 loop is CASSLGTGGEKLFF. CDR3 bases: TGCGCCAGCAGCTTGGGGACAGGGGGGGAAAAACTGTTTTTT.

The genes are TRBV12-5 and TRBJ1-2; 8 bases are shared with TRBD1. The CDR3 spans 16 residues. V lost 6 bases to trimming and J lost 0 bases; unmatched junction nucleotides: 9. Per germline, CDR1 LGHNT and CDR2 FRNRAP. The CDR3 DNA follows: TGTGCTAGTGGCTTTGGGACAGGCCAAGCTAACTATGGCTACACCTTC. Protein product: CASGFGTGQANYGYTF.

This sequence joins TRBV18 and TRBJ1-5, with D perhaps matching TRBD1 (5 bases). Germline CDR1 reads KGHSH; CDR2 reads LQKENI. V was pared by 6 bases and J by 4 bases, with 10 bases between. The CDR3 runs 13 residues. This CDR3 is CASSDRLNQPQHF. CDR3 nucleotide sequence: TGTGCCAGCTCCGACAGACTGAATCAGCCCCAGCATTTT.

The genes are TRBV18 and TRBJ2-2; perhaps TRBD2 as D (6 bases). V was trimmed by 6 bases and J by 4 bases, leaving 6 bases between them. Germline V gives CDR1 KGHSH, CDR2 LQKENI. The CDR3 loop spans 12 amino acids. Written as DNA, the CDR3 is TGTGCCAGCTCGGGGGGCACCGGGGAGCTGTTTTTT. It yields the protein CASSGGTGELFF.

This chain joins TRBV29-1 and TRBJ2-7; TRBD1 agrees at 9 bases. Germline CDR1 reads SQVTM; CDR2 reads ANQGSEA. The CDR3 runs 14 residues. The V and J ends lost 2 bases and 6 bases, in that order; junction bases with no gene match: 8. CDR3 bases: TGCAGCGTTGAAAGAGACAGGGGGGACAGCGAGCAGTACTTC. Protein product: CSVERDRGDSEQYF.

The chain joins TRBV6-5 to TRBJ1-4; D ambiguous. Trimming stripped 1 base from V and 4 bases from J, with 10 bases between. Germline CDR1 MNHEY, CDR2 SVGAGI. The length of the CDR3 is 15 residues. CDR3 amino acids: CASSYFNSGNEKLFF. For the CDR3, the DNA is TGTGCCAGCAGTTACTTCAACAGTGGTAATGAAAAACTGTTTTTT.

V is TRBV5-4 and J is TRBJ2-6; 8 nucleotides match TRBD2. Germline CDR1 and CDR2: SGHNT and YYREEE (reference sequence). V shed 5 bases, J shed 3 bases, and the junction held 4 bases outside the gene matches. The CDR3 runs to 15 residues. The CDR3 nucleotides read TGTGCCAGCAGTCGGGAGGGGGTTGGGGCCAACGTCCTGACTTTC. Translating it yields CASSREGVGANVLTF.

The CDR3 is CASRWDRGSYEQYF. The CDR3 DNA is TGCGCCAGCAGGTGGGACAGGGGGTCCTACGAGCAGTACTTC. The chain couples TRBV5-1 to TRBJ2-7; 11 bases match TRBD1. Trimming took 5 bases from V and 1 from J; bases not matched to a gene: 2. Germline CDR1 SGHRS, CDR2 YFSETQ. The CDR3 sequence is 14 residues long.

V is TRBV30 and J is TRBJ1-1; D possibly corresponds to TRBD1 (6 bases). Trimming pared 0 bases from V and 8 bases from J, leaving 16 bases between. Germline lookup yields CDR1 GTSNPN and CDR2 SVGIG (reference sequence). This CDR3 is 14 amino acids long. The CDR3 spells CAWSVRPGHAEAFF. The DNA for the CDR3 is TGTGCCTGGAGTGTAAGACCGGGACATGCAGAAGCTTTCTTT.

The J gene is TRBJ1-6, the V gene TRBV15, with 9 bases that match TRBD1. The V gene's germline CDR1 is LNHNV and CDR2 YYDKDF (reference sequence). V lost 3 bases and J lost 6; bases outside the gene matches: 0. This CDR3 comprises 14 residues. In DNA form, the CDR3 reads TGTGCCACCAGCAGGGACAGGGGTAATTCACCCCTCCACTTT. It encodes CATSRDRGNSPLHF.

The chain recombines TRBV18 with TRBJ1-5; 9 nucleotides line up with TRBD1. The CDR3 contains 16 residues. Germline V lookup: CDR1 KGHSH, CDR2 LQKENI. V lost 3 bases and J lost 3; bases outside the gene matches: 6. CDR3 protein: CASSPSGTGINQPQHF. The CDR3 nucleotides are TGTGCCAGCTCACCGTCCGGGACAGGGATCAATCAGCCCCAGCATTTT. Together with reference TRBV18 and TRBJ1-5, the CDR3 gives the full variable domain: NAGVMQNPRHLVRRRGQEARLRCSPMKGHSHVYWYRQLPEEGLKFMVYLQKENIIDESGMPKERFSAEFPKEGPSILRIQQVVRGDSAAYFCASSPSGTGINQPQHFGDGTRLSIL.

With regard to this clone: One end of the junction is discordant with germline, which a read error may explain. The chain is built from TRBV5-1 and TRBJ2-3; 7 positions agree with TRBD1. Germline assignment: CDR1 SGHRS and CDR2 YFSETQ. This CDR3 is built from 17 residues. This CDR3 is CASGLGRLTGSTDTQYF. The DNA of the CDR3 is TGCGCCAGCGGCTTGGGCCGTTTGACAGGGAGCACAGATACGCAGTATTTT.

The genes are TRBV4-1 and TRBJ2-3; D ambiguous. Trimming took 1 base from V and 1 from J, leaving 9 bases between them. Germline V CDR1 and CDR2: MGHRA, YSYEKL. The CDR3 length is 15 residues. The DNA of the CDR3 is TGCGCCAGCAGCCAAGGAAGCGACCGCACAGATACGCAGTATTTT. Translation: CASSQGSDRTDTQYF.

This chain links TRBV7-2 with TRBJ2-2, with 11 bases that match TRBD2. The ends lost 6 bases at V and 3 bases at J; junction bases unmatched: 6. CDR1 is SGHTA and CDR2 is FQGNSA in the germline V gene. There are 16 residues in the CDR3. DNA for the CDR3: TGTGCCAGCAGTTCGACTAGCGGGGAGTACACCGGGGAGCTGTTTTTT. Its protein is CASSSTSGEYTGELFF.